The 10 T cell receptor beta chains below come from one sample, sequenced in a study of blood T cell repertoires in COVID-19. Libraries were prepared by immunoSEQ multiplex PCR; TCRdb keeps only in-frame clonotypes and omits some of them. Here the sample spans over 90,000 clones, about 90% being singletons. Sequences were obtained from peripheral blood. The receptors shown here come from a woman aged 50 to 65 with COVID-19, enrolled during active disease.

This rearrangement joins TRBV25-1 to TRBJ2-2; 10 nucleotides align to TRBD2. The CDR3 has 18 residues. Germline trimming cut 1 base from V and 4 bases from J; bases unmatched to any gene: 9. Germline V gives CDR1 MGHDK, CDR2 SYGVNS. CDR3 residues: CASSELGAGGRSTGELFF. DNA for the CDR3: TGTGCCAGCAGTGAATTAGGAGCGGGGGGGCGCAGCACCGGGGAGCTGTTTTTT.

The chain uses TRBV7-7 and TRBJ2-3; TRBD1 aligns across 9 bases. J lost 3 bases, V lost 5 bases, and 6 bases had no gene match. Germline lookup yields CDR1 SSHAT and CDR2 FNYEAQ (reference sequence). The CDR3 has 15 amino acids. CDR3 in amino acids: CASSQGTGRTDTQYF. CDR3 nucleotides: TGTGCCAGCAGCCAAGGGACAGGGAGGACAGATACGCAGTATTTT.

This clone was seen more than once but under ten times. The chain is built from TRBV7-6 and TRBJ2-2; 7 bases are a match to TRBD1. The CDR3 consists of 17 residues. V lost 1 base and J lost 4; bases outside the gene matches: 9. Germline lookup yields CDR1 SGHVS and CDR2 FNYEAQ. The CDR3 nucleotides are TGTGCCAGCAGCTTAGAGGTGGTGACAGGGACCACCGGGGAGCTGTTTTTT. It specifies CASSLEVVTGTTGELFF.

V gene TRBV10-2 combines with J gene TRBJ2-1; TRBD1 matches at 9 bases. The germline V gene has CDR1 WSHSY and CDR2 SAAADI. V was pared by 7 bases and J by 7 bases, with 5 bases of the junction left unmatched. This CDR3 contains 13 residues. The CDR3 DNA follows: TGCGCCAGCACTCGGACAGGGGAAAATGAGCAGTTCTTC. Protein product: CASTRTGENEQFF.

The genes are TRBV7-9 and TRBJ2-7; 10 nucleotides agree with TRBD2. The CDR3 runs to 19 residues. Germline-derived CDR1 and CDR2 are SEHNR and FQNEAQ (reference sequence). Trimming cost V 0 bases and J 5 bases; bases outside gene matches: 16. In DNA, the CDR3 is TGTGCCAGCAGCTTAGCTCGGAGGGAGGTAGCGGGGGGCCTCGACGAGCAGTACTTC. Amino acids: CASSLARREVAGGLDEQYF.

The chain links TRBV19 to TRBJ2-5; 9 positions match TRBD1. V dropped 4 bases and J dropped 4; count of bases not matched to a gene: 13. Germline V lookup: CDR1 LNHDA, CDR2 SQIVND (reference sequence). This CDR3 is 17 amino acids long. The CDR3, as DNA: TGTGCCAGTAGTAATTTCCTACAGGGGGCGAATCGAGAGACCCAGTACTTC. As protein: CASSNFLQGANRETQYF.

J is TRBJ1-2 and V is TRBV18, with D tentatively TRBD1 (6 bases). Germline-derived CDR1 and CDR2 are KGHSH and LQKENI. Trimming pared 6 bases from V and 14 bases from J, leaving 16 bases between. The CDR3 is 11 amino acids. CDR3 region: CASSTPGQFTF. As DNA, the CDR3 is TGTGCCAGCTCGACGCCGGGACAATTTACCTTC. Full variable domain (missing parts from reference TRBV18 and TRBJ1-2): NAGVMQNPRHLVRRRGQEARLRCSPMKGHSHVYWYRQLPEEGLKFMVYLQKENIIDESGMPKERFSAEFPKEGPSILRIQQVVRGDSAAYFCASSTPGQFTFGSGTRLTVV.

V and J are TRBV19 and TRBJ2-1, with D possibly matching TRBD1 (6 bases). Germline V gene data show CDR1 as LNHDA and CDR2 as SQIVND (reference sequence). Trimming shortened V by 4 bases and J by 4 bases, and 17 bases separated the two germline ends. This CDR3 has 16 amino acids. This CDR3 is CASSTAGETRYNEQFF. CDR3 sequence (DNA): TGTGCCAGTAGTACGGCAGGGGAGACCCGGTACAATGAGCAGTTCTTC.

This chain uses TRBV7-9 with TRBJ2-2, with D perhaps matching TRBD2 (5 bases). CDR1 SEHNR and CDR2 FQNEAQ come from the germline V gene (reference sequence). V was shortened by 1 base and J by 4 bases, with 10 bases between the two germline ends. The CDR3 covers 15 residues. The CDR3 loop reads CASSLDVGSTGELFF. In nucleotides, the CDR3 is TGTGCCAGCAGCTTAGACGTAGGGAGCACCGGGGAGCTGTTTTTT.

The chain uses TRBV4-1 and TRBJ1-4, with D maybe TRBD1 (6 bases). V was trimmed by 1 base and J by 8 bases, leaving 11 bases between them. CDR1 MGHRA and CDR2 YSYEKL come from the germline V gene. The CDR3 sequence is 14 residues long. CDR3 DNA sequence: TGCGCCAGCAGCCAAGCAGGGGATCCCGAAAAACTGTTTTTT. This codes for CASSQAGDPEKLFF.